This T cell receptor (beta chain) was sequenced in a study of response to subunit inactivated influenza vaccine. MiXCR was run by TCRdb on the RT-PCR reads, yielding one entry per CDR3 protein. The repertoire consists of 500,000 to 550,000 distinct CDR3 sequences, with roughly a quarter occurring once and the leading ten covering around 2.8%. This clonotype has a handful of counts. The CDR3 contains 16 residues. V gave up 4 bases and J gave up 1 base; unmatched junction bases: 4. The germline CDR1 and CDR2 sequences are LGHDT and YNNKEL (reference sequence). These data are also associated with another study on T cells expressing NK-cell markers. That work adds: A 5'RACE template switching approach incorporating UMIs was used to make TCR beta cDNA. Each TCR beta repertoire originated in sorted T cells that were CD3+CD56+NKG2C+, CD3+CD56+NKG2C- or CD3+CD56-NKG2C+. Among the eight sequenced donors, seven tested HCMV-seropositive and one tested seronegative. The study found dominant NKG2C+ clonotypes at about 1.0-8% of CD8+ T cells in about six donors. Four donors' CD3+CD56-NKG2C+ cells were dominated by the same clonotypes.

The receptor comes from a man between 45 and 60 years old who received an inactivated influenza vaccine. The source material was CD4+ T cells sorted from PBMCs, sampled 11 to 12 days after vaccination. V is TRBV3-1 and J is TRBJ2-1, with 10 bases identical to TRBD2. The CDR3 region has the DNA TGTGCCAGCAGCCTACGAGCGGGAGGGTCCTACAATGAGCAGTTCTTC. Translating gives CASSLRAGGSYNEQFF.